These T cell receptor beta chains were read from a single sample in a study of T cells in Graves' hyperthyroidism and ophthalmopathy. TCRdb called the multiplex PCR reads again in MiXCR, with one record for every CDR3 protein. Among 280,000 or so distinct CDR3 sequences, over 12% were seen once, and the ten largest hold 30% to 35%. The sample was blood. All receptors come from a woman in her forties or fifties with Graves' hyperthyroidism that later progressed to Graves' ophthalmopathy. The CDR3 runs from the conserved cysteine through the conserved F or W. The D gene is left open where the match is weak. The size entry is marked missing in some rows and otherwise reads once, few, many or a size class.

d_gene	v_gene	j_gene	abundance	CDR3aa	CDR3nt
TRBD1	TRBV29-1	TRBJ2-7	many	CSVEAGQGMREQYF	TGCAGCGTTGAAGCGGGACAGGGGATGAGGGAGCAGTACTTC
NA	TRBV6-2/TRBV6-3	TRBJ1-5	many	CASSAGTFDVYFSNQPQHF	TGTGCCAGCAGCGCCGGGACATTTGACGTATATTTTAGCAATCAGCCCCAGCATTTT
NA	TRBV29-1	TRBJ1-6	NA	CSARVGRENSPLHF	TGCAGCGCCAGGGTTGGCAGGGAAAATTCACCCCTCCACTTT
TRBD2	TRBV14	TRBJ2-7	few	CASSQGLAESYEQYF	TGTGCCAGCAGCCAAGGACTAGCGGAATCCTACGAGCAGTACTTC
NA	TRBV3-1	TRBJ2-5	many	CASSQVRGLQETQYF	TGTGCCAGCAGCCAAGTAAGGGGCTTACAAGAGACCCAGTACTTC
TRBD2	TRBV6-1	TRBJ2-7	few	CASWTLPGGWLRGSFYEQYF	TGTGCCAGCTGGACCTTGCCGGGAGGGTGGTTGAGGGGATCTTTCTACGAGCAGTACTTC
TRBD1	TRBV2	TRBJ1-4	many	CASSSGTGSEKLFF	TGTGCCAGCAGTTCCGGGACAGGGAGCGAAAAACTGTTTTTT
NA	TRBV27	TRBJ2-5	many	CASSSYSGGYQETQYF	TGTGCCAGCAGCTCGTACTCGGGGGGCTACCAAGAGACCCAGTACTTC
TRBD2	TRBV20-1	TRBJ2-5	many	CSARTSGQETQYF	TGCAGTGCTCGGACTAGCGGACAAGAGACCCAGTACTTC
NA	TRBV18	TRBJ2-7	many	CASSPGTYSYEQYF	TGTGCCAGCTCACCCGGTACTTACTCCTACGAGCAGTACTTC
NA	TRBV2	TRBJ2-7	many	CASVGRSYEQYF	TGTGCCAGCGTCGGCCGGTCCTACGAGCAGTACTTC
TRBD2	TRBV13	TRBJ2-2	few	CASSPGLAGGQGELFF	TGTGCCAGCAGCCCAGGACTAGCGGGAGGCCAAGGGGAGCTGTTTTTT
NA	TRBV12-3/TRBV12-4	TRBJ2-1	many	CASSLGLGPSNEQFF	TGTGCCAGCAGTTTAGGTCTAGGCCCATCTAATGAGCAGTTCTTC
NA	TRBV2	TRBJ2-5	NA	CASSEFAAGETQYF	TGTGCCAGCAGTGAATTCGCGGCGGGAGAGACCCAGTACTTC
TRBD2	TRBV7-8	TRBJ2-1	many	CASSSRLAEEQFF	TGTGCCAGCAGCTCCCGACTAGCGGAAGAGCAGTTCTTC
NA	TRBV6-2/TRBV6-3	TRBJ2-7	many	CASRLRQTRWSYEQYF	TGTGCCAGCAGACTCCGGCAGACTAGATGGTCCTACGAGCAGTACTTC
TRBD1	TRBV2	TRBJ1-6	many	CASLSTGQGFYSPLHF	TGTGCCAGCCTCAGTACGGGACAGGGGTTTTATTCACCCCTCCACTTT
TRBD2	TRBV20-1	TRBJ2-3	many	CSASSRETGTDTQYF	TGCAGTGCTAGTTCGCGGGAGACGGGTACAGATACGCAGTATTTT
NA	TRBV5-6	TRBJ2-3	many	CASSVQDTQYF	TGTGCCAGCAGCGTTCAAGATACGCAGTATTTT
NA	TRBV6-1	TRBJ2-5	many	CASGQQETQYF	TGTGCCAGCGGACAGCAAGAGACCCAGTACTTC
TRBD2	TRBV5-1	TRBJ2-2	NA	CASSSRVAGVSGELFF	TGCGCCAGCAGCTCCCGGGTAGCGGGAGTGTCCGGGGAGCTGTTTTTT
TRBD2	TRBV7-9	TRBJ2-1	many	CASSLALAGVSVEQFF	TGTGCCAGCAGCTTAGCCCTAGCGGGAGTGTCTGTTGAGCAGTTCTTC
NA	TRBV29-1	TRBJ1-5	NA	CSVVSGLGNQPQHF	TGCAGCGTTGTTTCGGGACTGGGCAATCAGCCCCAGCATTTT
NA	TRBV2	TRBJ1-5	many	CASSDKGGSNQPQHF	TGTGCCAGCAGTGATAAGGGAGGTAGCAATCAGCCCCAGCATTTT
NA	TRBV24-1	TRBJ2-2	few	CATSDPVRGRGTGELFF	TGTGCCACCAGTGACCCGGTCCGGGGGCGGGGAACCGGGGAGCTGTTTTTT
NA	TRBV10-1	TRBJ1-5	many	CASSGREDQPQHF	TGCGCCAGCAGTGGGAGGGAAGACCAGCCCCAGCATTTT
TRBD2	TRBV20-1	TRBJ2-3	few	CSAIGGRATDTQYF	TGCAGTGCTATCGGGGGGAGGGCCACAGATACGCAGTATTTT